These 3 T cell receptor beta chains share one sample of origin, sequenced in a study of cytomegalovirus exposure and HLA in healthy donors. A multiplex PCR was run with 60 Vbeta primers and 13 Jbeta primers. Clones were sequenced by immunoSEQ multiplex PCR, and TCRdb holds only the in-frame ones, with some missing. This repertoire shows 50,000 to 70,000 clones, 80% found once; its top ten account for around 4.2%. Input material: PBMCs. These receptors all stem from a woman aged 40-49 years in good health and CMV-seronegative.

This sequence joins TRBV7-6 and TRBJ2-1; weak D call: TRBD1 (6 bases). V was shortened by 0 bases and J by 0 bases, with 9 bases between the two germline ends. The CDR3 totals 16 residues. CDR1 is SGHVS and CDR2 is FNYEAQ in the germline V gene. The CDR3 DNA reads TGTGCCAGCAGCTTAGCCAGGGGCCACTCCTACAATGAGCAGTTCTTC. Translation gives CASSLARGHSYNEQFF.

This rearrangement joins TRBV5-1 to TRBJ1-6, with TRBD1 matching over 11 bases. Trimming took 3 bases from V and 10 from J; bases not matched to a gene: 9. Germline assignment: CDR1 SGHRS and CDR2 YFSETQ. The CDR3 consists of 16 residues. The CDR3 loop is CASSYGGQGGFSPLHF. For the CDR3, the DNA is TGCGCCAGCAGCTACGGGGGACAGGGGGGATTCTCACCCCTCCACTTT.

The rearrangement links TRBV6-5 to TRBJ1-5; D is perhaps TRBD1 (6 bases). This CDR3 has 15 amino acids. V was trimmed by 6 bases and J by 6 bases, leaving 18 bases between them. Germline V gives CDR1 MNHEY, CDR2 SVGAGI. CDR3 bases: TGTGCCAGCAGACGCCAGGGGTTCGGCGGTCAGCCCCAGCATTTT. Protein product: CASRRQGFGGQPQHF.